Listed below are T cell receptor beta chains from one sample, sequenced in a study of shared clonotypes between healthy human individuals. This table comes from immunoSEQ multiplex PCR, and its TCRdb copy is limited to in-frame clones, with some not included. Seen here are 2 million to 2.5 million clones, approximately 94% observed once, and the top ten hold approximately 0.13%. The specimen was naive CD4+ T cells sorted from blood. These receptor sequences come from a man aged 18 to 30 in good health. CDR3s include the opening cysteine and the closing phenylalanine or tryptophan. D genes are given only for firm matches. Clone size, where shown, is once, few, many, or a class for clones that have expanded.

J	D	V	size	CDR3	DNA
TRBJ1-2	.	TRBV30	.	CAWNSEGTYGYTF	TGTGCCTGGAACTCTGAGGGCACCTATGGCTACACCTTC
TRBJ1-2	.	TRBV30	.	CAWSPKLNYGYTF	TGTGCCTGGAGTCCGAAGTTAAACTATGGCTACACCTTC
TRBJ1-2	.	TRBV5-4	.	CASSVDRNYGYTF	TGTGCCAGCAGCGTAGACAGGAACTATGGCTACACCTTC
TRBJ2-7	TRBD1	TRBV25-1	.	CASSDYGTGRDEQYF	TGTGCCAGCAGTGACTATGGGACAGGGCGAGACGAGCAGTACTTC
TRBJ1-1	.	TRBV6-1	.	CASSEVRTEAFF	TGTGCCAGCAGTGAAGTTAGGACTGAAGCTTTCTTT
TRBJ2-3	.	TRBV11-1	.	CASSLVASDPPDTQYF	TGTGCCAGCAGCTTAGTGGCTAGCGATCCCCCAGATACGCAGTATTTT
TRBJ2-2	.	TRBV19	.	CASCVLNTGELFF	TGTGCCTCTTGTGTACTGAACACCGGGGAGCTGTTTTTT
TRBJ1-1	.	TRBV5-6	.	CASSLALGDTEAFF	TGTGCCAGCAGCTTGGCCCTAGGGGACACTGAAGCTTTCTTT
TRBJ2-1	.	TRBV7-8	.	CASSLSRSSYNEQFF	TGTGCCAGCAGCCTCAGTAGAAGCTCCTACAATGAGCAGTTCTTC
TRBJ2-5	TRBD1	TRBV4-1	.	CASSQDNTGGAETQYF	TGCGCCAGCAGCCAAGACAACACAGGGGGCGCGGAGACCCAGTACTTC
TRBJ1-1	.	TRBV5-1	.	CASSPGPHHLEEAEAFF	TGCGCCAGCAGCCCCGGGCCGCACCACCTCGAAGAGGCTGAAGCTTTCTTT
TRBJ1-2	.	TRBV5-1	few	CASRRDLYGYTF	TGCGCCAGCAGACGGGACCTCTATGGCTACACCTTC
TRBJ1-4	.	TRBV5-1	.	CASRGGIATNEKLFF	TGCGCCAGCCGGGGAGGGATAGCAACTAATGAAAAACTGTTTTTT
TRBJ2-7	.	TRBV12-5	.	CASESWGATYEQYF	TGTGCTAGTGAGTCATGGGGGGCAACCTACGAGCAGTACTTC
TRBJ1-6	.	TRBV4-3	.	CASSQDLGTGYSPLHF	TGCGCCAGCAGCCAAGATCTCGGGACCGGTTATTCACCCCTCCACTTT
TRBJ1-3	.	TRBV5-1	.	CASSLGPISNTIYF	TGCGCCAGCAGCTTGGGACCGATTTCAAACACCATATATTTT
TRBJ1-3	.	TRBV7-2	.	CASSLDPSGNTIYF	TGTGCCAGCAGCTTAGATCCCTCTGGAAACACCATATATTTT
TRBJ2-5	.	TRBV5-4	.	CASSSTILETQYF	TGTGCCAGCAGCTCAACTATTTTGGAGACCCAGTACTTC
TRBJ2-7	.	TRBV11-2	.	CASSLSGHKISREQYF	TGTGCCAGCAGCTTGTCAGGTCACAAAATAAGTCGCGAGCAGTACTTC
TRBJ1-2	TRBD1	TRBV5-1	.	CASSLQGGDGYTF	TGCGCCAGCAGCCTACAGGGGGGCGATGGCTACACCTTC
TRBJ2-2	.	TRBV25-1	once	CASARLGELFF	TGTGCCAGCGCCCGACTGGGGGAGCTGTTTTTT
TRBJ1-2	.	TRBV6-1	once	CASSVDTGDGYTF	TGTGCCAGCAGTGTCGACACGGGGGATGGCTACACCTTC
TRBJ2-1	.	TRBV5-1	once	CASSFPGPLYNEQFF	TGCGCCAGCAGCTTTCCGGGACCTCTCTACAATGAGCAGTTCTTC
TRBJ2-3	.	TRBV6-1	.	CASSEARGGRTDTQYF	TGTGCCAGCAGTGAAGCTAGGGGGGGCCGCACAGATACGCAGTATTTT
TRBJ2-5	.	TRBV2	.	CASSEDGVPQETQYF	TGTGCCAGCAGTGAAGATGGGGTCCCGCAAGAGACCCAGTACTTC
TRBJ2-7	.	TRBV5-1	.	CASSFQGGPGEQYF	TGCGCCAGCAGCTTTCAGGGGGGGCCCGGCGAGCAGTACTTC
TRBJ2-5	.	TRBV15	.	CATGLTQETQYF	TGTGCCACAGGTCTGACCCAAGAGACCCAGTACTTC
TRBJ2-5	.	TRBV7-9	.	CASSLGGSGAHQETQYF	TGTGCCAGCAGCTTAGGAGGTTCAGGGGCACATCAAGAGACCCAGTACTTC
TRBJ1-1	TRBD1	TRBV6-1	.	CASSGDRGVNTEAFF	TGTGCCAGCAGTGGGGACAGGGGGGTGAACACTGAAGCTTTCTTT
TRBJ2-5	.	TRBV7-2	.	CASSYQGGGETQYF	TGTGCCAGCAGCTACCAGGGAGGCGGGGAGACCCAGTACTTC
TRBJ2-5	.	TRBV4-2	.	CASSPSVGGAGETQYF	TGTGCCAGCAGCCCCTCGGTGGGGGGGGCAGGGGAGACCCAGTACTTC
TRBJ2-7	.	TRBV5-4	few	CASSLEVAASYEQYF	TGTGCCAGCAGCTTGGAGGTAGCGGCCTCCTACGAGCAGTACTTC
TRBJ2-1	TRBD2	TRBV14	.	CASSRASGNYNEQFF	TGTGCCAGCAGTCGAGCTAGCGGGAATTACAATGAGCAGTTCTTC
TRBJ2-7	TRBD1	TRBV18	.	CASSPGQVIEQYF	TGTGCCAGCTCACCCGGACAGGTGATCGAGCAGTACTTC
TRBJ2-7	TRBD2	TRBV6-5	.	CASSRPGLALGEQYF	TGTGCCAGCAGTCGACCTGGACTAGCTTTAGGCGAGCAGTACTTC
TRBJ2-3	TRBD2	TRBV5-6	.	CASSVNRDVGGNTQYF	TGTGCCAGCAGCGTAAACCGGGACGTGGGAGGGAATACGCAGTATTTT
TRBJ2-3	TRBD1	TRBV5-6	.	CASSPGTGAFTDTQYF	TGTGCCAGCAGCCCGGGGACAGGGGCTTTCACAGATACGCAGTATTTT
TRBJ2-3	.	TRBV7-3	.	CASSLTGRQGSTDTQYF	TGTGCCAGCAGCTTAACGGGTCGTCAGGGATCTACAGATACGCAGTATTTT
TRBJ1-3	.	TRBV2	.	CASSAGAFSGNTIYF	TGTGCCAGCAGTGCGGGCGCCTTCTCTGGAAACACCATATATTTT
TRBJ1-6	TRBD1	TRBV6-1	.	CATSPEGQGPSPLHF	TGTGCCACCTCTCCCGAGGGACAGGGACCTTCACCCCTCCACTTT
TRBJ1-4	.	TRBV5-1	.	CASSLPDGDEKLFF	TGCGCCAGCAGCTTGCCGGACGGTGATGAAAAACTGTTTTTT
TRBJ1-2	.	TRBV18	.	CASSPPAENYGYTF	TGTGCCAGCTCACCACCGGCCGAGAACTATGGCTACACCTTC
TRBJ2-2	TRBD1	TRBV5-1	.	CASSANLGPGQGVTGELFF	TGCGCCAGCAGCGCAAATCTGGGCCCAGGACAGGGGGTTACCGGGGAGCTGTTTTTT
TRBJ1-2	.	TRBV10-3	.	CAISDAVRTNYGYTF	TGTGCCATCAGTGATGCAGTCAGGACAAACTATGGCTACACCTTC
TRBJ1-2	.	TRBV28	.	CASSLIGTGNGYTF	TGTGCCAGCAGTTTAATCGGGACTGGAAATGGCTACACCTTC
TRBJ2-1	.	TRBV29-1	once	CSARNHEQFF	TGCAGCGCAAGAAACCATGAGCAGTTCTTC
TRBJ2-2	.	TRBV11-3	.	CASSLGLMGRVYTGELFF	TGTGCCAGCAGCTTAGGGTTAATGGGCAGAGTTTACACCGGGGAGCTGTTTTTT
TRBJ1-2	.	TRBV5-8	.	CASGARAPTDYGYTF	TGTGCCAGCGGGGCCCGGGCCCCGACTGACTATGGCTACACCTTC